This T cell receptor beta chain was recovered during a study of shared clonotypes between healthy human individuals (dated by TCRdb to the early 2020s). For the wider study: A few men and a couple of women, aged 18 to 49 years, made up the cohort. Per donor, three plates each were used for CD4 naive and CD4 memory, two for CD8 naive, and one for CD8 memory. To estimate repertoire size and how much clonotypes are shared between individuals, the study performed deep sequencing of blood TCR repertoires from a handful of healthy adults. Each donor's leukapheresis produced roughly between roughly 0.94 and 9.5 billion PBMCs. Libraries were prepared and TCR repertoires were sequenced by different laboratories using diverse techniques, in order to increase sequencing depth and limit assay-specific biases.

CDR1 and CDR2 are read off the germline V gene (reference sequence) as SGHNT and YYREEE. The CDR3 contains 15 residues, cysteine and phenylalanine counted. Here the CDR3 DNA is all that survives: 45 bases in frame from base 1. V is cut back by 6 bases and J by 5 bases, with 11 bases in the junction unmatched. Comments on this clone: Its target antigen remains unknown. Base-call qualities are not available, and no considerably larger clone is one nucleotide away.

Donors were healthy HIV-negative adults with no recently reported acute infections or vaccinations. All donors were Caucasian adults living in Nashville, Tennessee, USA. CD4+ T cells were enriched by magnetic negative selection; naive cells were then positively selected on CD45RA, and the negative fraction formed the memory subset. Blood was obtained by leukapheresis, after which PBMCs were separated by Ficoll-Histopaque density gradient centrifugation and cryopreserved in liquid nitrogen vapor phase. Analytical flow cytometry was used to check the purity and quantity of each magnetically sorted T cell population. Each sorted fraction had its genomic DNA isolated and then quantified by UV absorbance on a Nanodrop 2000c. Using the deep immunoSEQ assay, multiplex PCR amplified TCR CDR3 regions from genomic DNA. For each cell subset, the extracted genomic DNA was distributed evenly across all wells of several immunoSEQ 96-well plates, and each plate served as one replicate. For sorted subsets, 200 ng of genomic DNA, equivalent to around 30,000 T cell genomes, went into each replicate PCR. Purified libraries were measured with a Qubit 3.0 fluorometer, size-checked on a Bioanalyzer 2100, and measured again with the KAPA Library Quantification kit. Every immunoSEQ 96-well plate was sequenced on a dedicated single-read 150-cycle Illumina NextSeq 550 flow cell. The paper's processing steps were these. Because the immunoSEQ output included only junctional sequences and no quality scores, the filtering could not be the same as the filtering used for full-length reads. Sequences were annotated with PyIR, a Python wrapper for IgBLAST v1.9, and V/J genes and CDR3 were assigned using IMGT germline references. Reads were removed for weak V/J assignments (E-value above 1e-6), missing CDR3, stop codons, out-of-frame junctions, or ambiguous translated residues. V3J clonotypes were defined as sequences sharing an identical inferred V gene, J gene, and CDR3 amino acid sequence. Percentage overlap between repertoires was computed as shared unique clonotypes divided by the size of the smaller repertoire. RTK rarefaction, the Chao1 estimator, and Recon v2.1 estimates of unobserved clonotypes were used to assess repertoire richness. For all TCRbeta clonotypes obtained by the gDNA method from four donors, generation probabilities were computed with OLGA. Drawn from immuneACCESS, this table holds only the in-frame rearrangements with V and J called that TCRdb kept. Clones are partly lost; checked studies trace under half to an unresolved V gene and leave the rest unexplained. The DNA gave D and trimming, while V, J and clone size come from that table. Counted in this sample were 1.4 million or so clones; approximately 98.5% of them appeared once. The ten largest clonotypes hold around 0.33% of the sample.

The study at large found these results: Naive subsets generally had larger estimated clonotype richness than memory subsets did. Clonotypes shared by all four sorted-subset donors showed higher generation probabilities than non-shared clonotypes. Only blood was sampled, and tissue TCR repertoires likely differ from those in blood. Pairwise subsampling indicated that sequencing depth was expected to affect the degree of clonotype sharing among donors. Incomplete sequencing was indicated by rarefaction of sorted-subset datasets, despite the large sequencing depth. Because the study included only a small number of donors, the genetic and exposure-history diversity represented was limited. Roughly 5% of naive CD4, around 3.5% of naive CD8, about 2.4% of memory CD4, and about 0.4% of memory CD8 clonotypes were shared across a few donors.

Sequencing used naive CD4+ T cells sorted from blood. The cell subset or site label here, explained by the study, means: CD45RA+ positively selected. The chain couples TRBV5-4 to TRBJ2-1; 7 of the junction bases match TRBD2. The source of this sequence is a man aged 25-45 years in good health. The CDR3 amino acid sequence is: CASKGGLAANNEQFF. The sequenced DNA: TGTGCCAGCAAGGGCGGGCTAGCGGCGAACAATGAGCAGTTCTTC.